This TCR beta chain was identified in a study of human T cells and chemical hapten exposure (dated by TCRdb to the early 2020s). With respect to the entire study: For sensitization, 2% DPC in acetone was applied to a roughly 2 cm by roughly 2 cm area of upper inner arm skin. Patients additionally received weekly therapeutic DPC doses to the scalp throughout the approximately 24-week study period. Patch tests used Finn chambers with 0.01% DPC on the upper back, scored after 6 days by International Contact Dermatitis Research Group standards. The mostly female patient cohort included alopecia areata with under or over 50% scalp involvement, alopecia totalis and alopecia universalis. Libraries were pooled for sequencing, and per-sample TCR yields varied mainly because of small differences in library volumes within the pool. Peripheral blood TCR repertoire changes were tracked in vivo in alopecia patients during primary and secondary sensitization to the hapten diphenylcyclopropenone (DPC). Blood samples were taken from patients before sensitization (week 0) and at 2, 6 and about 24 weeks after DPC sensitization. For TCR sequencing, blood came from over 25 alopecia patients at anywhere from one to four time points (pre-sensitization, 2, 6 and 24 weeks).

The research as a whole found: All patients had alopecia, a presumed autoimmune disease, so their immune response might differ from that of healthy individuals. Repeated subsampling changed both the strength of the expansion versus patch-test correlation and the threshold at which the correlation became significant. The number of PT1 expanded TCRs positively correlated with patch test score, significant at thresholds 8, 16 and 32 but not 4. No change with DPC sensitization was found in the number of TCRs above 1 in 1000 frequency, and no evidence of global repertoire structure alterations was found. Expanded TCRs formed significantly more large CDR3 similarity clusters than pre-sensitization or healthy control sets, consistent with antigen-driven responses.

The method behind the library was RACE. Sequenced using a NextSeq 500. Library preparation attached unique molecular identifiers to individual cDNA molecules for quantitative, reproducible TCR counting. Both TCR alpha and TCR beta chains were sequenced from each blood RNA sample. The authors' pipeline ran thus. The median number of TCRs per sample was 95,638, ranging from roughly 23,224 to 700,000. V, J and CDR3 annotation of the TCR reads was performed with the Decombinator software suite. For PS versus PT1 abundance plots, all samples were subsampled to the same number of TCRs (28,000). Expanded TCRs were defined as absent before sensitization and observed at least eight times at the 2-week time point. TCRdb reran the public reads through fastp at Q25 and MiXCR, keeping productive beta chains. CDR3 protein sequences are deduplicated, and each keeps its most common genes and DNA. The V and J calls shown here were made by TCRdb, not taken from the authors' results. Counted in this sample were just over 350,000 distinct CDR3 sequences; about 6% of them appeared once. The ten largest clones add up to roughly 5.4% of the sample.

This clonotype was counted a few times. Its antigen is still unknown. Base qualities were left out, and no much larger clone turns up one base away. The intended sense of this specimen's time point label: patch test 2, 6 weeks after DPC sensitization. The sample's treatment or condition label, decoded: therapeutic diphenylcyclopropenone sensitization with weekly scalp DPC. At each patch-test visit, blood was drawn before the patch test was applied. Patients were considered eligible if aged 18 to 70, diagnosed with alopecia and deemed suitable for DPC therapy, and patients were excluded if pregnant. Total RNA was extracted from unfractionated whole blood that had been collected in Tempus Blood RNA tubes. Trimming takes 0 bases from V and 0 bases from J, and the germline ends sit 10 bases apart. Counted from cysteine to phenylalanine, this CDR3 has 15 amino acids. This entry keeps only the CDR3 DNA: 45 bases, framed from base 1. The CDR1 and CDR2 encoded by the germline V gene are SGHRS and YFSETQ.

The chain is made from TRBV5-1 and TRBJ2-7; no D gene is confidently identified. This sample comprised whole blood, obtained in connection with sensitization to the hapten diphenylcyclopropenone (DPC). The sequence came from a woman younger than 30 with alopecia areata. Some clones in this sample may be carry-over from other donors' samples. The CDR3 reads CASSLGNGSSYEQYF. The base sequence is TGCGCCAGCAGCTTGGGTAATGGCAGCTCCTACGAGCAGTACTTC.